This T cell receptor (beta chain) was profiled in a study of blood T cell repertoires in COVID-19. This clone was seen a few times. Clones were read by immunoSEQ multiplex PCR, and TCRdb kept only the in-frame ones, dropping some. The table includes fewer than 200,000 clones, 87% detected once. The CDR3 is made up of 13 amino acids. V lost 11 bases and J lost 5, with 15 bases in between. Germline loops: CDR1 MDHEN, CDR2 SYDVKM. The specimen was peripheral blood. This clonotype was obtained from a woman between 65 and 79 years old with COVID-19, enrolled during active disease. V is TRBV28 and J is TRBJ1-4; possible D gene TRBD1, 6 bases. The CDR3 spells CAGNRDPNEKLFF. In DNA form, the CDR3 reads TGTGCCGGCAACAGGGACCCCAATGAAAAACTGTTTTTT.